This TCR beta chain originates from a study of tumor T cells in aggressive B-cell lymphoma. Some clones are missing from TCRdb's copy, which holds only in-frame ones; the method was immunoSEQ multiplex PCR. The table includes about 2,000 clones, over 70% detected once. Sequences were obtained from tumor tissue. The receptor comes from an adult with diffuse large B cell lymphoma.

The chain's CDR3 is CASREVLGASMNTEAFF. In DNA form, the CDR3 reads TGTGCCAGCAGAGAGGTTTTGGGGGCCTCCATGAACACTGAAGCTTTCTTT. The rearrangement links TRBV2 to TRBJ1-1, with D tentatively TRBD1 (6 bases). The germline V gene has CDR1 SNHLY and CDR2 FYNNEI. V lost 6 bases and J lost 0, with 20 bases in between. The CDR3 is made up of 17 amino acids.